The 24 T cell receptor beta chains in this list originate from one sample, sequenced in a study of CD8 T cells in Susac syndrome. Random hexamers were used to reverse transcribe roughly 0.5 to 1 ug of RNA. Each CDR3 protein gets one entry after TCRdb re-called the immunoSEQ multiplex PCR reads with MiXCR. The sample carries more than 200,000 distinct CDR3 sequences, approximately 94% recorded once. Sequencing used CD4+ T cells from PBMCs. Receptor source: a human donor with Susac syndrome.

The rearrangement uses TRBV7-9 and TRBJ2-7, with D possibly being TRBD1 (5 bases). The V end was cut by 5 bases, the J end by 3 bases, with 8 bases between. The germline V gene has CDR1 SEHNR and CDR2 FQNEAQ (reference sequence). CDR3 length: 12 residues. CDR3 protein: CASSRQGYEQYF. Written as DNA, the CDR3 is TGTGCCAGCAGCCGTCAGGGCTACGAGCAGTACTTC.

A single count supports this clonotype. The rearrangement joins TRBV18 to TRBJ2-5; TRBD1 agrees at 9 bases. J lost 2 bases, V lost 6 bases, and 7 bases had no gene match. The CDR3 length is 15 residues. The V gene's germline CDR1 is KGHSH and CDR2 LQKENI. The CDR3 reads CASSRDRDTQETQYF. As DNA, the CDR3 is TGTGCCAGCTCGCGGGACAGGGATACACAAGAGACCCAGTACTTC.

V and J are TRBV12-3 or TRBV12-4 and TRBJ1-5; no reliable D call. Trimming took off 3 bases at V and 4 bases at J, with 7 bases between the two ends. This CDR3 spans 13 amino acids. CDR3 loop: CASSFRINQPQHF. CDR3 DNA: TGTGCCAGCAGTTTCAGGATAAATCAGCCCCAGCATTTT.

The chain combines TRBV2 with TRBJ2-5; 10 bases are a match to TRBD1. Germline CDR1 reads SNHLY; CDR2 reads FYNNEI. This CDR3 has 15 residues. The V segment lost 4 bases and the J segment 2 bases; nucleotides outside the gene matches: 4. The CDR3 DNA sequence: TGTGCCAGCAGTGGGGACAGGGGTTGGCAAGAGACCCAGTACTTC. It codes for CASSGDRGWQETQYF. The full variable domain, in which reference TRBV2 and TRBJ2-5 provide the parts outside the CDR3, is EPEVTQTPSHQVTQMGQEVILRCVPISNHLYFYWYRQILGQKVEFLVSFYNNEISEKSEIFDDQFSVERPDGSNFTLKIRSTKLEDSAMYFCASSGDRGWQETQYFGPGTRLLVL.

The CDR3 is CASSTRFEAGYGYTF. The CDR3 nucleotides are TGTGCCAGCAGCACGCGTTTTGAGGCGGGCTATGGCTACACCTTC. The genes are TRBV11-2 and TRBJ1-2; D is undetermined. This CDR3 has 15 residues. Trimming took off 5 bases at V and 4 bases at J, with 17 bases between the two ends. Germline V lookup: CDR1 SGHAT, CDR2 FQNNGV.

V gene TRBV18 combines with J gene TRBJ2-5; D may match TRBD1 or TRBD2 (5 bases each). Per germline, CDR1 KGHSH and CDR2 LQKENI. CDR3 length equals 16 residues. The V end was cut by 3 bases, the J end by 1 base, with 15 bases between. Written as DNA, the CDR3 is TGTGCCAGCTCACCCCTCGGGACGGGGTTCCAAGAGACCCAGTACTTC. Its protein is CASSPLGTGFQETQYF.

The chain combines TRBV29-1 with TRBJ1-2; D may be TRBD1 (6 bases). Germline CDR1 and CDR2: SQVTM and ANQGSEA. CDR3 length: 17 residues. The CDR3 nucleotides are TGCACAACCAACCCTCAGATCGGGAACAGGGAGGACTATGGCTACACCTTC. Its translation is CTTNPQIGNREDYGYTF.

The rearrangement joins TRBV12-3 or TRBV12-4 to TRBJ1-3; D might be TRBD1 (6 bases). This CDR3 spans 15 amino acids. V gave up 2 bases and J gave up 0 bases, with 8 bases separating them. CDR3 region: CASSLQGSSGNTIYF. The CDR3 region has the DNA TGTGCCAGCAGTTTACAGGGGAGCTCTGGAAACACCATATATTTT.

The J gene is TRBJ1-2, the V gene TRBV27, with TRBD1 as a possible D gene (6 bases). Between the trimmed V and J ends, which lost 6 bases and 8 bases, there was a span of 16 bases. CDR1 is MNHEY, CDR2 SMNVEV, per germline (reference sequence). The CDR3 runs to 13 residues. The CDR3 here is CASSAGTLYGYTF. CDR3 DNA: TGTGCCAGCAGCGCCGGGACACTCTACGGCTACACCTTC.

This chain connects TRBV30 to TRBJ1-6; maybe TRBD1 (5 bases). There are 13 residues in the CDR3. Germline V gene lookup returns CDR1 GTSNPN and CDR2 SVGIG (reference sequence). V lost 1 base to trimming and J lost 6 bases, with 7 bases between them. CDR3 DNA: TGTGCCTGGAGTGGACAGCCTAATTCACCCCTCCACTTT. Translation gives CAWSGQPNSPLHF.

J is TRBJ2-7 and V is TRBV29-1; D remains ambiguous. The CDR3 loop spans 14 amino acids. Trimming stripped 5 bases from V and 0 bases from J, with 14 bases between. Germline V gene lookup returns CDR1 SQVTM and CDR2 ANQGSEA. CDR3 loop: CSVLLGRISYEQYF. DNA for the CDR3: TGCAGCGTTCTCTTGGGCAGAATCTCCTACGAGCAGTACTTC.

The rearrangement joins TRBV7-8 to TRBJ2-7, with TRBD2 matching over 8 bases. After removal of 4 bases from V and 5 bases from J, the junction contained 13 bases not matched to a gene. The CDR3 sequence is 16 residues long. Per the germline V gene, CDR1 is SGHVS and CDR2 is FQNEAQ. CDR3 sequence reads: CASSSQTGTRMNEQYF. CDR3 DNA: TGTGCCAGCAGCTCTCAGACTGGGACTAGGATGAACGAGCAGTACTTC.

The J gene is TRBJ1-5, the V gene TRBV20-1, with D perhaps matching TRBD1 (5 bases). This CDR3 is 14 amino acids long. Germline assignment: CDR1 DFQATT and CDR2 SNEGSKA (reference sequence). V was clipped by 3 bases and J by 5 bases, with 14 bases between them. CDR3 nucleotides: TGCAGTGCTAGTGGAGGGGAAATGGATCAGCCCCAGCATTTT. It encodes CSASGGEMDQPQHF.

The chain employs TRBV12-3 or TRBV12-4 and TRBJ2-1, with 8 nucleotides matching TRBD2. The CDR3 contains 15 residues. Trimming removed 5 bases from V and 3 bases from J; junction bases left unmatched: 6. The CDR3 nucleotides read TGTGCCAGCAGTCTACCCGGGACTAGCTACAATGAGCAGTTCTTC. Translating it yields CASSLPGTSYNEQFF.

V is TRBV29-1 and J is TRBJ2-3, with D perhaps TRBD2 (6 bases). The CDR3 has 14 residues. Per the germline V gene, CDR1 is SQVTM and CDR2 is ANQGSEA. The V gene lost 7 bases and the J gene lost 1 base, with 15 bases spanning the gap. CDR3 region: CSAGTGLRTDTQYF. The CDR3 DNA is TGCAGCGCCGGGACGGGACTCCGCACAGATACGCAGTATTTT.

The genes are TRBV28 and TRBJ2-7, with 7 bases lining up with TRBD1. The CDR3 has 16 amino acids. From germline, CDR1 is MDHEN and CDR2 SYDVKM. V shed 5 bases and J 4 bases; nucleotides not matched to a gene: 14. The chain's CDR3 is CASSGPRTGLGYEQYF. The CDR3 region has the DNA TGTGCCAGCAGTGGACCCCGGACAGGTCTGGGGTACGAGCAGTACTTC.

This clonotype was counted a few times. The chain employs TRBV20-1 and TRBJ2-7; 7 bases map to TRBD1. Germline trimming cut 4 bases from V and 2 bases from J; bases unmatched to any gene: 2. The CDR3 is made up of 12 amino acids. Germline CDR1 is DFQATT and CDR2 is SNEGSKA (reference sequence). As DNA, the CDR3 is TGCAGTGCTACCGGGACAGCCTACGAGCAGTACTTC. It yields the protein CSATGTAYEQYF.

V gene TRBV9 combines with J gene TRBJ1-1, with D unresolved. V was clipped by 0 bases and J by 4 bases, with 13 bases between them. This CDR3 comprises 15 residues. Per the germline V gene, CDR1 is SGDLS and CDR2 is YYNGEE. The CDR3 reads CASSVEAGGSTEAFF. The CDR3 region has the DNA TGTGCCAGCAGCGTAGAGGCGGGCGGTAGCACTGAAGCTTTCTTT.

Here the CDR3 reads CASSQESEEKLFF. The CDR3, as DNA: TGTGCCAGCAGCCAAGAGTCAGAAGAAAAACTGTTTTTT. V gene TRBV3-1 combines with J gene TRBJ1-4; D gene unclear. The V and J ends lost 0 bases and 8 bases respectively, with 7 bases between them. Per germline, CDR1 LGHDT and CDR2 YNNKEL (reference sequence). The CDR3 sequence is 13 residues long.

This clonotype has just one count. The chain links TRBV6-5 to TRBJ1-5; 9 bases map to TRBD1. J gave up 5 bases and V 2 bases, and 1 base lay outside the gene matches. Germline lookup yields CDR1 MNHEY and CDR2 SVGAGI. The CDR3 runs to 14 residues. CDR3 in amino acids: CASSYGQGYQPQHF. For the CDR3, the DNA is TGTGCCAGCAGTTACGGACAGGGGTATCAGCCCCAGCATTTT.

The chain couples TRBV20-1 to TRBJ1-2; D is ambiguous. Between the trimmed V and J ends, which lost 0 bases and 1 base, there was a span of 15 bases. From germline, CDR1 is DFQATT and CDR2 SNEGSKA (reference sequence). There are 16 residues in the CDR3. The CDR3 nucleotides read TGCAGTGCTAGAGATAAATCGTCACCCCTTAACTATGGCTACACCTTC. It codes for CSARDKSSPLNYGYTF.

The chain links TRBV20-1 to TRBJ1-1; D call uncertain. In germline, CDR1 is DFQATT, CDR2 SNEGSKA (reference sequence). CDR3 length: 13 residues. The V end was cut by 1 base, the J end by 5 bases, with 11 bases between. The CDR3 DNA reads TGCAGTGCTAGAGCTGGGGTTAGGACTGAAGCTTTCTTT. Protein product: CSARAGVRTEAFF.

This CDR3 reads CASRRVVLMNTEAFF. The CDR3 DNA sequence: TGTGCCAGCAGACGGGTTGTCCTCATGAACACTGAAGCTTTCTTT. V and J are TRBV6-1 and TRBJ1-1; D remains ambiguous. The CDR3 is made up of 15 amino acids. V was shortened by 6 bases and J by 0 bases, with 14 bases between the two germline ends. The germline gives CDR1 MNHNS, CDR2 SASEGT.

This rearrangement joins TRBV4-3 to TRBJ1-1; D ambiguous. Deletions cut 4 bases from V and 2 bases from J, with 11 bases between. From germline, CDR1 is LGHNA and CDR2 YSLEER. The CDR3 length is 14 residues. The CDR3 sequence is CASSRGSANTEAFF. The CDR3 region has the DNA TGCGCCAGCAGCCGGGGTTCGGCAAACACTGAAGCTTTCTTT.